The 12 T cell receptor beta chains given below trace back to one sample, sequenced in a study of T cells expressing NK-cell markers. TCRdb reanalyzed the 5' RACE reads, giving one entry per CDR3 protein sequence and no DNA. The sample has 300,000 to 450,000 distinct CDR3 sequences, and its top ten clones hold roughly 5.2%. The sequencing input was blood T cells: a sorted CD56 or NKG2C T cell subset, CD4+ or CD8+ T cells, or bulk PBMC T cells (not recorded which). These receptors were obtained from a man aged 18-75 years in good health.

The gene calls are TRBV18 and TRBJ2-7; TCRdb's D gene call, TRBD1, goes unchecked for lack of DNA. This CDR3 is 15 amino acids long. Germline V lookup: CDR1 KGHSH, CDR2 LQKENI. CDR3 sequence reads: CASSDTRDRDYEQYF. The full variable domain, its missing parts supplied by reference TRBV18 and TRBJ2-7, is NAGVMQNPRHLVRRRGQEARLRCSPMKGHSHVYWYRQLPEEGLKFMVYLQKENIIDESGMPKERFSAEFPKEGPSILRIQQVVRGDSAAYFCASSDTRDRDYEQYFGPGTRLTVT.

The chain uses TRBV10-3 and TRBJ1-1. CDR1 ENHRY and CDR2 SYGVKD come from the germline V gene. The CDR3 covers 14 residues. CDR3 residues: CAISSGGLNTEAFF.

This chain links TRBV20-1 with TRBJ2-1; there is no DNA to check the TCRdb D call of TRBD2. The CDR3 is 15 amino acids. Germline V lookup: CDR1 DFQATT, CDR2 SNEGSKA (reference sequence). CDR3: CSASPPSGGWNEQFF.

The J gene is TRBJ2-1, the V gene TRBV7-9; TCRdb gives TRBD1 as the D gene, but with no DNA this cannot be confirmed. The CDR3 extends over 15 amino acids. CDR1 and CDR2 (germline): SEHNR, FQNEAQ (reference sequence). CDR3 amino acids: CASSPGGGPYNEQFF.

This chain uses TRBV30 with TRBJ2-3; TCRdb returns TRBD2, unconfirmable since there is no DNA. This CDR3 region has 15 residues. CDR1 is GTSNPN and CDR2 is SVGIG in the germline V gene (reference sequence). CDR3 in amino acids: CAWSVSGLSTDTQYF.

The chain's CDR3 is CSVDERGLGEQYF. V and J are TRBV29-1 and TRBJ2-7. This CDR3 has 13 amino acids. The germline V gene encodes CDR1 SQVTM and CDR2 ANQGSEA.

V gene TRBV6-5 combines with J gene TRBJ2-1; TCRdb reports TRBD1, a call that lacks DNA to check it against. Germline values: CDR1 MNHEY, CDR2 SVGAGI. The CDR3 covers 17 residues. The CDR3 sequence: CASRRGLGGESYNEQFF.

The V call is TRBV20-1, the J call TRBJ1-2. This CDR3 is 14 amino acids long. Germline V gene lookup returns CDR1 DFQATT and CDR2 SNEGSKA (reference sequence). The CDR3 loop is CSAIEGGHPNGYTF.

The chain has TRBV2 and TRBJ2-7; with no DNA, the TCRdb D assignment of TRBD2 cannot be verified. Germline-derived CDR1 and CDR2 are SNHLY and FYNNEI. There are 16 residues in the CDR3. The CDR3 here is CASSDPPRSYPYEQYF.

The chain couples TRBV5-6 to TRBJ1-2. CDR3 length: 16 amino acids. The germline V gene has CDR1 SGHDT and CDR2 YYEEEE. This chain's CDR3 is CASSLRYGILGHGYTF.

J is TRBJ2-7 and V is TRBV6-5. The CDR3 is made up of 13 amino acids. The germline CDR1 and CDR2 sequences are MNHEY and SVGAGI. The CDR3 spells CASSYLTGYEQYF.

The chain joins TRBV24-1 to TRBJ1-5. CDR1 KGHDR and CDR2 SFDVKD come from the germline V gene. The CDR3 sequence is 15 residues long. CDR3 amino acids: CATTNDTDSNQPQHF.